These 9 T cell receptor beta chains originate from one sample sequenced in a study of glioma-infiltrating T cells after dendritic cell vaccination. Here immunoSEQ multiplex PCR was the method, and the copy in TCRdb shows in-frame clones only, minus some. The sample has about 95,000 clones; more than 75% are singletons. The input for sequencing was blood, taken before dendritic cell vaccination. Source of these receptors: a human donor with glioblastoma.

The rearrangement joins TRBV11-2 to TRBJ2-1, with D possibly being TRBD2 (6 bases). V lost 0 bases and J lost 16, with 16 bases in between. Germline V gene lookup returns CDR1 SGHAT and CDR2 FQNNGV. The length of the CDR3 is 13 residues. Written as DNA, the CDR3 is TGTGCCAGCAGCTTAGATCTGAAAACTAGCTTATTCTTC. Translated: CASSLDLKTSLFF.

The gene calls are TRBV5-4 and TRBJ2-1, with TRBD1 matching 8 bases. The CDR3 loop spans 12 amino acids. The V segment lost 4 bases and the J segment 11 bases; nucleotides outside the gene matches: 5. Germline V gene lookup returns CDR1 SGHNT and CDR2 YYREEE (reference sequence). The CDR3 region is CASSPRDRQQFF. CDR3 in DNA: TGTGCCAGCAGCCCCCGGGACAGGCAGCAGTTCTTC.

The rearrangement uses TRBV4-1 and TRBJ1-2; D is possibly TRBD1 (6 bases). The CDR3 totals 15 residues. Germline-derived CDR1 and CDR2 are MGHRA and YSYEKL. The V end lost 5 bases, the J end lost 2 bases, and 15 bases lay between the germline ends. The CDR3: CASSEPFRGNYGYTF. The CDR3 DNA follows: TGCGCCAGCAGCGAACCCTTCAGGGGAAACTATGGCTACACCTTC.

The CDR3 loop reads CASRSLRYSTDTQYF. Here the CDR3 DNA reads TGTGCCAGTAGATCCCTGAGATACAGCACAGATACGCAGTATTTT. The rearrangement uses TRBV19 and TRBJ2-3; D not certain. CDR3 length equals 15 residues. Germline V gene sequence: CDR1 LNHDA, CDR2 SQIVND (reference sequence). Trimming pared 6 bases from V and 0 bases from J, leaving 13 bases between. Full variable domain (rest looked up from reference TRBV19 and TRBJ2-3): DGGITQSPKYLFRKEGQNVTLSCEQNLNHDAMYWYRQDPGQGLRLIYYSQIVNDFQKGDIAEGYSVSREKKESFPLTVTSAQKNPTAFYLCASRSLRYSTDTQYFGPGTRLTVL.

The CDR3 DNA reads TGTGCCAGTGGGACAGGGGGCAGGCAGCCCCAGCATTTT. This translates into CASGTGGRQPQHF. The chain recombines TRBV19 with TRBJ1-5, with 12 bases lining up with TRBD1. Germline V gene lookup returns CDR1 LNHDA and CDR2 SQIVND (reference sequence). With 8 bases clipped from V and 7 bases from J, the junction kept 3 bases outside the gene matches. The CDR3 runs 13 residues.

The V call is TRBV5-1, the J call TRBJ1-1; D gene unclear. CDR3 length: 15 amino acids. CDR1 and CDR2 (germline): SGHRS, YFSETQ. V was trimmed by 4 bases and J by 1 base, leaving 14 bases between them. The CDR3 is CASSPTIAGNTEAFF. Written as DNA, the CDR3 is TGCGCCAGCAGCCCTACGATAGCGGGGAACACTGAAGCTTTCTTT.

The genes are TRBV7-2 and TRBJ1-4; 7 bases align to TRBD1. CDR1 is SGHTA and CDR2 is FQGNSA in the germline V gene. V shed 5 bases, J shed 3 bases, and the junction held 6 bases outside the gene matches. CDR3 length: 15 amino acids. The CDR3 region has the DNA TGTGCCAGCAGCAAACAGGGGAGAGCTAATGAAAAACTGTTTTTT. Amino acids: CASSKQGRANEKLFF.

This clone was picked up one time. This sequence joins TRBV25-1 and TRBJ1-6; 7 positions match TRBD1. CDR1 and CDR2 (germline): MGHDK, SYGVNS. The CDR3 spans 13 residues. J was trimmed by 5 bases and V by 8 bases; bases with no gene match: 3. CDR3 region: CASQGQNNSPLHF. DNA for the CDR3: TGTGCCAGCCAGGGACAGAATAATTCACCCCTCCACTTT.

The chain has TRBV5-1 and TRBJ2-2, with 8 bases that match TRBD1. CDR1 is SGHRS and CDR2 is YFSETQ in the germline V gene. Trimming removed 1 base from V and 5 bases from J; junction bases left unmatched: 4. CDR3 size: 15 residues. CDR3 in amino acids: CASSLTGGYTGELFF. The DNA of the CDR3 is TGCGCCAGCAGCTTGACAGGGGGGTATACCGGGGAGCTGTTTTTT. Full variable domain (remainder filled in from reference TRBV5-1 and TRBJ2-2): KAGVTQTPRYLIKTRGQQVTLSCSPISGHRSVSWYQQTPGQGLQFLFEYFSETQRNKGNFPGRFSGRQFSNSRSEMNVSTLELGDSALYLCASSLTGGYTGELFFGEGSRLTVL.